This TCR beta chain emerged from a study of blood T cell repertoires in COVID-19. Assay: immunoSEQ multiplex PCR; the TCRdb copy retains only in-frame clones and omits some. The sample lists about 360,000 clones, approximately 86% seen once, with 2.5% to 3.5% in the top ten. The clonotype comes from a human donor in a cohort sampled during active COVID-19. The material sequenced was peripheral blood.

CDR3 in amino acids: CASRQTGGKDEQFF. The CDR3 coding sequence is TGTGCCAGTAGGCAAACAGGGGGGAAAGATGAGCAGTTCTTC. This rearrangement joins TRBV19 to TRBJ2-1; the match to TRBD1 covers 8 bases. The length of the CDR3 is 14 residues. J was trimmed by 8 bases and V by 6 bases; bases with no gene match: 9. Germline V gives CDR1 LNHDA, CDR2 SQIVND (reference sequence). Drawing the rest from reference TRBV19 and TRBJ2-1, the complete variable domain is DGGITQSPKYLFRKEGQNVTLSCEQNLNHDAMYWYRQDPGQGLRLIYYSQIVNDFQKGDIAEGYSVSREKKESFPLTVTSAQKNPTAFYLCASRQTGGKDEQFFGPGTRLTVL.